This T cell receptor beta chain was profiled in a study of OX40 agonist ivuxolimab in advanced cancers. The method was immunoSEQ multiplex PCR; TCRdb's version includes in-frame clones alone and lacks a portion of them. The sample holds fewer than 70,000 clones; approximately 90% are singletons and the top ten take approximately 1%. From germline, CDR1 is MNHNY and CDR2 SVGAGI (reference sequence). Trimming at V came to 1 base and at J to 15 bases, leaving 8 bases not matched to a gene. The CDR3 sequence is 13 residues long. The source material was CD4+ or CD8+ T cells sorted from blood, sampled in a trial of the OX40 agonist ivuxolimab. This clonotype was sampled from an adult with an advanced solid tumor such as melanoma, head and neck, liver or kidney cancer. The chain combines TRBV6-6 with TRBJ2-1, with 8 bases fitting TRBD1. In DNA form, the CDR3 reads TGTGCCAGCAGTTACTGGAGCGGCCAGGGGGCGTTCTTC. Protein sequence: CASSYWSGQGAFF.